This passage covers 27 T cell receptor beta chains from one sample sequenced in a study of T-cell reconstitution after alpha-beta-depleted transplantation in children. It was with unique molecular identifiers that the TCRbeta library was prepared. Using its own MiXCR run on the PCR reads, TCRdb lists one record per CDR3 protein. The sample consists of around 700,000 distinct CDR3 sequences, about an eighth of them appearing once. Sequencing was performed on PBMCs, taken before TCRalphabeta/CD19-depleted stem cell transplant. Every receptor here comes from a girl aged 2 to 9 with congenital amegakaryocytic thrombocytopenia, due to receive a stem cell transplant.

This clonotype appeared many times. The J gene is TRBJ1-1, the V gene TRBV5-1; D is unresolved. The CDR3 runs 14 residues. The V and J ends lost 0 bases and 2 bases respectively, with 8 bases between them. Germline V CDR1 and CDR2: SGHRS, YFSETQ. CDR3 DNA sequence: TGCGCCAGCAGCTTGGCCGCGGTAAACACTGAAGCTTTCTTT. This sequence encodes CASSLAAVNTEAFF.

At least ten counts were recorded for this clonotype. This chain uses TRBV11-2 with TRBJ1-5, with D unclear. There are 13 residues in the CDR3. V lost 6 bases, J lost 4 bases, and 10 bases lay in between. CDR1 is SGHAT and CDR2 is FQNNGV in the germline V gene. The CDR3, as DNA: TGTGCCAGCAGTGTGGGGTCGAATCAGCCCCAGCATTTT. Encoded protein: CASSVGSNQPQHF.

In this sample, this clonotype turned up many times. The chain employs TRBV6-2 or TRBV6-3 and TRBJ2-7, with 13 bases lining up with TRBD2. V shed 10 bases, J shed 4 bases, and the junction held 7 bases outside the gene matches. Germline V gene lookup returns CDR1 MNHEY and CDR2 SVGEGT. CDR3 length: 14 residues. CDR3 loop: CAITRTSGGYEQYF. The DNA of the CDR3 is TGTGCCATCACCAGGACTAGCGGGGGATACGAGCAGTACTTC.

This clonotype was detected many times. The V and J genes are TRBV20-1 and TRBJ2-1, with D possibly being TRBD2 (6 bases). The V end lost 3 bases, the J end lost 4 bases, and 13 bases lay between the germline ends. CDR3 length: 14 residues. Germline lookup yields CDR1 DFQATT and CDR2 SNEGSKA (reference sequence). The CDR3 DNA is TGCAGTGCTAGGTCTGCTAGCGCGTACAATGAGCAGTTCTTC. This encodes CSARSASAYNEQFF.

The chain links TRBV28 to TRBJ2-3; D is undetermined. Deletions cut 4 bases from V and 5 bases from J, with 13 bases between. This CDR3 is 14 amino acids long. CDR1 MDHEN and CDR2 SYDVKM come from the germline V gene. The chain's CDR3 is CASSSRRSLDTQYF. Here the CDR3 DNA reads TGTGCCAGCAGTTCCCGGCGGTCATTAGATACGCAGTATTTT. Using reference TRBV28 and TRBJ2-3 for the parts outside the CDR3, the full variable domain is DVKVTQSSRYLVKRTGEKVFLECVQDMDHENMFWYRQDPGLGLRLIYFSYDVKMKEKGDIPEGYSVSREKKERFSLILESASTNQTSMYLCASSSRRSLDTQYFGPGTRLTVL.

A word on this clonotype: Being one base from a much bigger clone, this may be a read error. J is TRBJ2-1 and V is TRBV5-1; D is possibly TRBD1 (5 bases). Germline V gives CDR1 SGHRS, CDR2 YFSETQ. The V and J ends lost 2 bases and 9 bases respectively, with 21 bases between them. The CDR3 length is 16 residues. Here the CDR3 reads CASSFAAGMSLSEQFF. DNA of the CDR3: TGCGCCAGCAGCTTTGCTGCAGGGATGTCTTTGAGTGAGCAGTTCTTC.

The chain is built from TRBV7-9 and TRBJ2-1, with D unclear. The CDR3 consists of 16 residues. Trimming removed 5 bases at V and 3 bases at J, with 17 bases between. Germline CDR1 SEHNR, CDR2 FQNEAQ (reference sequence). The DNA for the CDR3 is TGTGCCAGCAGCCACCTGGCCGCCCAAGACTACAATGAGCAGTTCTTC. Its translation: CASSHLAAQDYNEQFF.

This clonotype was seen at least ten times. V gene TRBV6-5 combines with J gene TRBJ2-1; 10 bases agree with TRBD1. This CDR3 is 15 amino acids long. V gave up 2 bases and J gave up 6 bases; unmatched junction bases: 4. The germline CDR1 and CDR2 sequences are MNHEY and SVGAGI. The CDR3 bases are TGTGCCAGCAGTTACCGGGACAGGGGTGGCAATGAGCAGTTCTTC. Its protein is CASSYRDRGGNEQFF.

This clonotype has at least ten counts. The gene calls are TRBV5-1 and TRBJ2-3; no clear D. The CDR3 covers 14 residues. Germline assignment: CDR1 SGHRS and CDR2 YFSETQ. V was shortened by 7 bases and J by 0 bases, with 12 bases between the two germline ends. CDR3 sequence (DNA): TGCGCCAGCGTCATGACCGGGAGCACAGATACGCAGTATTTT. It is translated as CASVMTGSTDTQYF.

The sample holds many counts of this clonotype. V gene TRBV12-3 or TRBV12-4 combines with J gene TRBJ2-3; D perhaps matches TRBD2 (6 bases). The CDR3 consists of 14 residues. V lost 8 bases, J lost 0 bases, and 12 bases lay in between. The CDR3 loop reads CASGRDSSTDTQYF. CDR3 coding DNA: TGTGCCAGCGGACGGGACTCCAGCACAGATACGCAGTATTTT.

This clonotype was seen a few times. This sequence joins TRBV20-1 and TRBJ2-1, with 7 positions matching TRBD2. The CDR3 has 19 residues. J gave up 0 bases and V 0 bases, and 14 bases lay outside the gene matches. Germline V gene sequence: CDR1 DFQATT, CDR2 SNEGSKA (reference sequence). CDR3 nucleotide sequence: TGCAGTGCTAGAGATACGTCCGGACGGGAGGTGCGCTCCTACAATGAGCAGTTCTTC. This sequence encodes CSARDTSGREVRSYNEQFF.

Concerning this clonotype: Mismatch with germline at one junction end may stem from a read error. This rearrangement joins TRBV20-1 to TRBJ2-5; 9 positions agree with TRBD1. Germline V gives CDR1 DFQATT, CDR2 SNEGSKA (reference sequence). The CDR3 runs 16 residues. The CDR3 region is CCAKLDRGSFQETQYF. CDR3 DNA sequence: TGCTGTGCAAAATTAGACAGGGGGAGCTTCCAAGAGACCCAGTACTTC.

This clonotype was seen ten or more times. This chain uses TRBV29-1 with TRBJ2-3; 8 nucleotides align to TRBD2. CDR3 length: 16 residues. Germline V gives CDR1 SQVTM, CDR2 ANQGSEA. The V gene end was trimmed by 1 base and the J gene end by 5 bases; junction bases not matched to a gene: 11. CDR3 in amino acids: CSVEASQRESVDTQYF. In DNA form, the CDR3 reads TGCAGCGTTGAAGCAAGTCAGCGGGAGTCTGTAGATACGCAGTATTTT.

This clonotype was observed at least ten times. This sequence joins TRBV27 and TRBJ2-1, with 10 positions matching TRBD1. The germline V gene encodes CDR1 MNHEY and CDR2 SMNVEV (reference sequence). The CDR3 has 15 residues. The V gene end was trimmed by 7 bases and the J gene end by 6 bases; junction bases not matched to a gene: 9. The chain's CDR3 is CASTPGTGVVNEQFF. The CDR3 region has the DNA TGTGCCAGCACCCCCGGGACAGGGGTTGTCAATGAGCAGTTCTTC.

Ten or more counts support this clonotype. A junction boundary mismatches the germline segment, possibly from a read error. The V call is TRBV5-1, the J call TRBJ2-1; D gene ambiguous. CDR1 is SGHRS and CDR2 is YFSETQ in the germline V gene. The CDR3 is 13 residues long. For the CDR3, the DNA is TGTGCCAGCAGTTTGGGCCCAAACAATGAGCAGTTCTTC. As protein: CASSLGPNNEQFF. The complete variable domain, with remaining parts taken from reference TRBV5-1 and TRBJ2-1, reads KAGVTQTPRYLIKTRGQQVTLSCSPISGHRSVSWYQQTPGQGLQFLFEYFSETQRNKGNFPGRFSGRQFSNSRSEMNVSTLELGDSALYLCASSLGPNNEQFFGPGTRLTVL.

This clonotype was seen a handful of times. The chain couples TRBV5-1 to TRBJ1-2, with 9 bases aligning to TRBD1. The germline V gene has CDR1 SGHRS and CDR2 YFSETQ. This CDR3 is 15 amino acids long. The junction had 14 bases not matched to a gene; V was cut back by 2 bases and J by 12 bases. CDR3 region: CASSLATGTGLPNTF. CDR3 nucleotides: TGCGCCAGCAGCTTAGCCACCGGGACAGGGCTACCCAACACCTTC.

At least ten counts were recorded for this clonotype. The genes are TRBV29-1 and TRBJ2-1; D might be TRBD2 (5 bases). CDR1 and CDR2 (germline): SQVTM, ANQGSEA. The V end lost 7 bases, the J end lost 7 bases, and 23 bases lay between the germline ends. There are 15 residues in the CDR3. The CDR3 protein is CSAETLSSGGNEQFF. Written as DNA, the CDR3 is TGCAGCGCGGAAACTCTTAGCAGCGGAGGTAATGAGCAGTTCTTC.

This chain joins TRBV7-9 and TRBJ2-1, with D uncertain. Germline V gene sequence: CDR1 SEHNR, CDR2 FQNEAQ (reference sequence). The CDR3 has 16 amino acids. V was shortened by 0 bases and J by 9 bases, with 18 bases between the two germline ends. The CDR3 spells CASSLAGSPSRSEQFF. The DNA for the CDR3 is TGTGCCAGCAGCTTAGCTGGCAGCCCATCAAGAAGTGAGCAGTTCTTC.

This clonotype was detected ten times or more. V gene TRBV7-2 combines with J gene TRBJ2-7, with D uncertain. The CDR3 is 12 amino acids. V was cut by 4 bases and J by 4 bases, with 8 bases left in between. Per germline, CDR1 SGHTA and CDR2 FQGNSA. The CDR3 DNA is TGTGCCAGCAGCTACGCCGGGTACGAGCAGTACTTC. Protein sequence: CASSYAGYEQYF.

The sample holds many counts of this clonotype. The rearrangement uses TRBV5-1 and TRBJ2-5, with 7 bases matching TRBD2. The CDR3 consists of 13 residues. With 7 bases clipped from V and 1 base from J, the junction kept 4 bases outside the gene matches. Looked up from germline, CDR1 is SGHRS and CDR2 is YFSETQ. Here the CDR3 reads CASGASGQETQYF. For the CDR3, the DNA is TGCGCCAGCGGGGCTAGCGGCCAAGAGACCCAGTACTTC.

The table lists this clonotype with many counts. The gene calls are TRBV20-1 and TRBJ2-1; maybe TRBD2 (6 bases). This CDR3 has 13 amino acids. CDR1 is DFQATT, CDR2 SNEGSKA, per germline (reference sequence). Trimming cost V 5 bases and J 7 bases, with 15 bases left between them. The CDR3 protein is CSAPRGMRNEQFF. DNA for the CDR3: TGCAGTGCTCCGCGGGGCATGCGTAATGAGCAGTTCTTC.

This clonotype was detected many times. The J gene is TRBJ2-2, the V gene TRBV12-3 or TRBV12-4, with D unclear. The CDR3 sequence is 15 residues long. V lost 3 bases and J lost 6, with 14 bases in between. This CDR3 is CASSFSGSGSGELFF. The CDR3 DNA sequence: TGTGCCAGCAGTTTCAGTGGAAGTGGATCCGGGGAGCTGTTTTTT.

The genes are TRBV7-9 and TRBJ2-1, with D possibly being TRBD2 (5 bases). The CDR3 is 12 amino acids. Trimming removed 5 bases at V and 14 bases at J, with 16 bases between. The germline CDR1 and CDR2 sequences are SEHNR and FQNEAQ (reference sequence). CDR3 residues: CASSPQGSGKFF. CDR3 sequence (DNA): TGTGCCAGCAGCCCCCAAGGGAGCGGAAAGTTCTTC.

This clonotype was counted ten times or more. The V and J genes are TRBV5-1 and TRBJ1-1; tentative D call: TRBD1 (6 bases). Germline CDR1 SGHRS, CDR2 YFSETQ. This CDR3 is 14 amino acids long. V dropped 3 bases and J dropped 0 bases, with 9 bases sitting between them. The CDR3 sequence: CASSSGQLNTEAFF. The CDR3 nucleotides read TGCGCCAGCAGCTCGGGACAATTGAACACTGAAGCTTTCTTT.

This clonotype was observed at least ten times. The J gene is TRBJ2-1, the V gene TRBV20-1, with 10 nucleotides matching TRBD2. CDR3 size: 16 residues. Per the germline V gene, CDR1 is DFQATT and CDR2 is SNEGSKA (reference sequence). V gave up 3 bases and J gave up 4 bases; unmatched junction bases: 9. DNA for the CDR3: TGCAGTGCTAGGGTTAGCGGGAGGTCCACGTACAATGAGCAGTTCTTC. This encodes CSARVSGRSTYNEQFF.

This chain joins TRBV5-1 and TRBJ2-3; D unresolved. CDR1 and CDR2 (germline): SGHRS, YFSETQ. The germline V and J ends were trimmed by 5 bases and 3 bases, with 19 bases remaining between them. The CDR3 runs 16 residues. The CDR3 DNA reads TGCGCCAGCAGATCCCCCCCCGGACGGATGACAGATACGCAGTATTTT. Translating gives CASRSPPGRMTDTQYF.

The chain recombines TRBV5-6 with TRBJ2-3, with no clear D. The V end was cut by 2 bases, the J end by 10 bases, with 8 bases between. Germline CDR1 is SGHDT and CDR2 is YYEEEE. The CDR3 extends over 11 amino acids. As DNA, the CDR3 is TGTGCCAGCAGCTTCCACGAGGCGCAGTATTTT. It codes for CASSFHEAQYF.